The 21 T cell receptor beta chains below come from one sample, sequenced in a study of vaccination effects on CD4 cells after COVID-19. Using viral peptide pools, the ViraFEST assay grew out antigen-specific CD4+ T cells prior to sequencing. At the end of about ten days of culture, CD4+ T cells were isolated. Using immunoSEQ multiplex PCR, the repertoire was profiled, and TCRdb retains in-frame clones only, with some absent. Among about 20,000 clones, about 71% were seen once, and the ten largest hold around 17%. For these receptors, no antigen is known. The source was CD4+ T cells from PBMCs cultured with HCoV-229E spike peptides, collected before COVID-19 vaccination. These receptors were taken from a human donor who received a COVID-19 vaccine.

This clone was picked up one time. The chain employs TRBV6-1 and TRBJ2-7, with D maybe TRBD1 (6 bases). The V gene's germline CDR1 is MNHNS and CDR2 SASEGT. V lost 5 bases and J lost 3, with 8 bases in between. There are 12 residues in the CDR3. The CDR3 coding sequence is TGTGCCAGCAGTACGACAGGCTACGAGCAGTACTTC. Residues: CASSTTGYEQYF.

The chain carries TRBV4-1 and TRBJ2-7, with 10 bases aligning to TRBD2. V lost 0 bases to trimming and J lost 3 bases; unmatched junction nucleotides: 5. CDR3 length: 16 amino acids. Germline V lookup: CDR1 MGHRA, CDR2 YSYEKL. CDR3 bases: TGCGCCAGCAGCCAAGAATCCCCTAGCGGGAGCTACGAGCAGTACTTC. It yields the protein CASSQESPSGSYEQYF.

This clone was observed once. The chain combines TRBV7-2 with TRBJ1-5, with D unresolved. CDR3 length: 14 amino acids. V lost 4 bases and J lost 6, with 13 bases in between. Per the germline V gene, CDR1 is SGHTA and CDR2 is FQGNSA. In nucleotides, the CDR3 is TGTGCCAGCAGCTCGGACCGAATCTCTCAGCCCCAGCATTTT. It codes for CASSSDRISQPQHF.

The V gene is TRBV5-8, the J gene TRBJ1-2, with 8 bases aligning to TRBD1. The CDR3 sequence is 13 residues long. Germline CDR1 SGHTS, CDR2 YDEGEE. Trimming at V came to 4 bases and at J to 4 bases, leaving 3 bases not matched to a gene. The CDR3 DNA follows: TGTGCCAGCAGCCTGACAGGGGCCTATGGCTACACCTTC. Protein: CASSLTGAYGYTF.

The V and J genes are TRBV7-8 and TRBJ1-5, with TRBD1 identical over 7 bases. The CDR3 extends over 14 amino acids. V shed 5 bases and J 2 bases; nucleotides not matched to a gene: 3. Per the germline V gene, CDR1 is SGHVS and CDR2 is FQNEAQ. This chain's CDR3 is CASSRDRGNQPQHF. The CDR3 DNA is TGTGCCAGCAGCCGAGACAGGGGCAATCAGCCCCAGCATTTT.

The chain recombines TRBV7-2 with TRBJ1-6; no reliable D call. Looked up from germline, CDR1 is SGHTA and CDR2 is FQGNSA. The CDR3 sequence is 13 residues long. V lost 2 bases, J lost 5 bases, and 4 bases lay in between. CDR3 region: CASSLNNNSPLHF. In DNA form, the CDR3 reads TGTGCCAGCAGCTTAAATAATAATTCACCCCTCCACTTT.

CDR3 in DNA: TGTGCCAGCGGCAGACAGATGACAGATACGCAGTATTTT. This encodes CASGRQMTDTQYF. The chain employs TRBV28 and TRBJ2-3; D is possibly TRBD1 (5 bases). The germline V gene has CDR1 MDHEN and CDR2 SYDVKM. The V end was cut by 8 bases, the J end by 3 bases, with 12 bases between. The CDR3 contains 13 residues. The variable domain in full, completed from reference TRBV28 and TRBJ2-3, reads DVKVTQSSRYLVKRTGEKVFLECVQDMDHENMFWYRQDPGLGLRLIYFSYDVKMKEKGDIPEGYSVSREKKERFSLILESASTNQTSMYLCASGRQMTDTQYFGPGTRLTVL.

CDR3 nucleotides: TGTGCCAGCAGCGCCGATGCCGAATATGGCTACACCTTC. Its protein product is CASSADAEYGYTF. The rearrangement links TRBV5-4 to TRBJ1-2; D ambiguous. The CDR3 is made up of 13 amino acids. Germline CDR1 SGHNT, CDR2 YYREEE (reference sequence). V lost 4 bases and J lost 5, with 12 bases in between.

The rearrangement joins TRBV4-1 to TRBJ1-2; D not resolved. With 4 bases removed from V and 3 bases from J, the gap between germline ends came to 9 bases. Per the germline V gene, CDR1 is MGHRA and CDR2 is YSYEKL. The CDR3 has 13 residues. The CDR3 sequence: CASSPDLDYGYTF. The CDR3 DNA is TGCGCCAGCAGCCCAGACTTAGACTATGGCTACACCTTC.

This clone was counted only a few times. The chain couples TRBV11-2 to TRBJ1-5; no clear D gene. CDR1 and CDR2 (germline): SGHAT, FQNNGV. The CDR3 sequence is 15 residues long. The germline V and J ends were trimmed by 5 bases and 2 bases, with 13 bases remaining between them. Here the CDR3 DNA reads TGTGCCAGCAGCGAAAATCTAGGTGGCAATCAGCCCCAGCATTTT. Its protein is CASSENLGGNQPQHF.

The genes are TRBV9 and TRBJ2-3, with 9 bases matching TRBD2. CDR1 and CDR2 from the germline V gene are SGDLS and YYNGEE. The CDR3 is 18 amino acids. Trimming at V came to 0 bases and at J to 2 bases, leaving 10 bases not matched to a gene. The CDR3: CASSVDGGGTSLTDTQYF. The CDR3, as DNA: TGTGCCAGCAGCGTAGATGGCGGGGGGACTAGCCTCACAGATACGCAGTATTTT.

This sequence joins TRBV11-2 and TRBJ1-2, with a tentative D call TRBD1 (5 bases). CDR1 is SGHAT and CDR2 is FQNNGV in the germline V gene. The CDR3 is made up of 17 amino acids. V dropped 0 bases and J dropped 4 bases, with 18 bases sitting between them. Here the CDR3 reads CASSLDWVMGGGYGYTF. Written as DNA, the CDR3 is TGTGCCAGCAGCTTAGATTGGGTGATGGGGGGAGGCTATGGCTACACCTTC.

The chain carries TRBV27 and TRBJ1-6, with D possibly being TRBD1 (5 bases). Trimming shortened V by 2 bases and J by 7 bases, and 9 bases separated the two germline ends. Germline V gene lookup returns CDR1 MNHEY and CDR2 SMNVEV (reference sequence). The CDR3 is 14 amino acids. The CDR3 DNA follows: TGTGCCAGCAGTTTAGACAGTACCAATTCACCCCTCCACTTT. This sequence encodes CASSLDSTNSPLHF.

The rearrangement uses TRBV7-9 and TRBJ1-1; possibly TRBD1 for D (5 bases). CDR1 SEHNR and CDR2 FQNEAQ come from the germline V gene (reference sequence). There are 14 residues in the CDR3. V was shortened by 3 bases and J by 2 bases, with 10 bases between the two germline ends. The CDR3 loop reads CASSFSGFNTEAFF. The CDR3 DNA reads TGTGCCAGCAGCTTCTCAGGGTTTAACACTGAAGCTTTCTTT.

The chain's CDR3 is CASSSVRGTEQYF. Here the CDR3 DNA reads TGTGCCAGCAGCTCGGTCAGGGGTACCGAGCAGTACTTC. V usage is TRBV11-3 and J usage is TRBJ2-7, with D tentatively TRBD1 (6 bases). Germline V lookup: CDR1 SGHNT, CDR2 YENEEA. The CDR3 length is 13 residues. Trimming shortened V by 4 bases and J by 6 bases, and 13 bases separated the two germline ends.

This chain links TRBV19 with TRBJ1-5; D possibly corresponds to TRBD1 (5 bases). Deletions cut 1 base from V and 5 bases from J, with 12 bases between. Per the germline V gene, CDR1 is LNHDA and CDR2 is SQIVND (reference sequence). The CDR3 runs 15 residues. CDR3 bases: TGTGCCAGTAGTATAGTTCATGGGGCGGATCAGCCCCAGCATTTT. Its protein is CASSIVHGADQPQHF.

V is TRBV5-1 and J is TRBJ2-7, with TRBD2 as a possible D gene (6 bases). The CDR3 spans 14 residues. Trimming pared 5 bases from V and 6 bases from J, leaving 18 bases between. Germline assignment: CDR1 SGHRS and CDR2 YFSETQ. The CDR3 reads CASRLGLRGTEQYF. The CDR3 DNA sequence: TGCGCCAGCAGACTAGGCCTCCGGGGGACCGAGCAGTACTTC.

The chain has TRBV19 and TRBJ2-3; 11 bases are shared with TRBD1. After removal of 6 bases from V and 5 bases from J, the junction contained 7 bases not matched to a gene. The V gene's germline CDR1 is LNHDA and CDR2 SQIVND (reference sequence). The CDR3 contains 15 residues. This chain's CDR3 is CASSFLGQGGDTQYF. For the CDR3, the DNA is TGTGCCAGTAGCTTTCTGGGACAGGGGGGAGATACGCAGTATTTT.

This clone was observed a handful of times. The CDR3 region has the DNA TGTGCCAGCAGCCCGCCGGGACTAGCGGGGGGGTGGACCGGGGAGCTGTTTTTT. Protein sequence: CASSPPGLAGGWTGELFF. The V gene is TRBV11-2, the J gene TRBJ2-2; 16 bases align to TRBD2. After removal of 5 bases from V and 5 bases from J, the junction contained 8 bases not matched to a gene. The CDR3 runs to 18 residues. The germline V gene has CDR1 SGHAT and CDR2 FQNNGV.

V is TRBV5-6 and J is TRBJ1-5; D ambiguous. Germline-derived CDR1 and CDR2 are SGHDT and YYEEEE. V shed 5 bases and J shed 4 bases, with 7 bases lying between them. The CDR3 is 12 amino acids. In nucleotides, the CDR3 is TGTGCCAGCAGACAAGGAAATCAGCCCCAGCATTTT. This sequence encodes CASRQGNQPQHF.

V usage is TRBV4-2 and J usage is TRBJ2-7; D gene ambiguous. The CDR3 has 15 residues. Per the germline V gene, CDR1 is LGHNA and CDR2 is YNFKEQ. Between the trimmed V and J ends, which lost 1 base and 2 bases, there was a span of 12 bases. CDR3 sequence (DNA): TGTGCCAGCAGCCAAGTAGAGGACGTGGCCTACGAGCAGTACTTC. Amino acid sequence: CASSQVEDVAYEQYF.